The TCR beta chain described here comes from a study of blood T cell repertoires in COVID-19. Study in general: Specimens from acute and convalescent COVID-19 originated in the United States, Italy and Spain. PBMCs, B-cell-depleted T cells, or T cells provided the cDNA or gDNA that made up the material.

As handled by the study authors: Amplifying reference gene primers gave estimates of nucleated cell counts. Clones were sequenced by immunoSEQ multiplex PCR, and TCRdb holds only the in-frame ones, with some missing. V and J calls and clone size are copied from that table; D and trimming were computed from the DNA. The data show 70,000 to 90,000 clones, about 88% seen once. This clone appeared a few times. Germline CDR1 reads MDHEN; CDR2 reads SYDVKM. The CDR3 length is 14 residues. V was pared by 6 bases and J by 3 bases, with 7 bases of the junction left unmatched. The clonotype was recovered from a human donor in a cohort sampled during active COVID-19. The V call is TRBV28, the J call TRBJ1-1; 7 bases line up with TRBD1. The source material was peripheral blood. The CDR3 DNA follows: TGTGCCAGCAGCCTTAGGACAGGCTACACTGAAGCTTTCTTT. This sequence encodes CASSLRTGYTEAFF.